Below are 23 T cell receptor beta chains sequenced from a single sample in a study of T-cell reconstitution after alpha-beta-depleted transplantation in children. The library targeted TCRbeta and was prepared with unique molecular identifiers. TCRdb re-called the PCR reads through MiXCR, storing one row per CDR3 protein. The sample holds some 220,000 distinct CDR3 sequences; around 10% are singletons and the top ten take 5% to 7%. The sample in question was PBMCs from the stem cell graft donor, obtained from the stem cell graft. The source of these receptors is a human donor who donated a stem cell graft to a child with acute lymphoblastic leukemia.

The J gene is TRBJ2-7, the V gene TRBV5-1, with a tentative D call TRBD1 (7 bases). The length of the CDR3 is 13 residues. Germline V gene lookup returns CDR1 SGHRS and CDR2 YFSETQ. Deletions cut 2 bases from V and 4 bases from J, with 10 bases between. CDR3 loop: CASSFQGGYEQYF. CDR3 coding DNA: TGCGCCAGCAGCTTCCAGGGGGGTTACGAGCAGTACTTC.

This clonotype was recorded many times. CDR3 sequence: CASTALEGGNYGYTF. CDR3 nucleotide sequence: TGTGCCAGCACCGCCCTAGAGGGAGGCAACTATGGCTACACCTTC. The chain employs TRBV12-3 or TRBV12-4 and TRBJ1-2, with D hard to call. This CDR3 has 15 amino acids. With 7 bases removed from V and 2 bases from J, the gap between germline ends came to 17 bases.

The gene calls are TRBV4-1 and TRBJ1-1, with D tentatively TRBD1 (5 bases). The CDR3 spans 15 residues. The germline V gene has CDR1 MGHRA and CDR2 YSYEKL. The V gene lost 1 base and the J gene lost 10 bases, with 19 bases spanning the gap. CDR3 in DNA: TGCGCCAGCAGCCAAGCAGTGGAGGGTATTAGGGGAGCTTTCTTT. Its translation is CASSQAVEGIRGAFF.

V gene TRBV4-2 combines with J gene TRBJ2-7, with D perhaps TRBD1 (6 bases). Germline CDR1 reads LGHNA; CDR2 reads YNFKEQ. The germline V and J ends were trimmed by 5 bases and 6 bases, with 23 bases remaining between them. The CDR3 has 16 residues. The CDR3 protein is CASSNPGTHPRAEQYF. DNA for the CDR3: TGTGCCAGCAGCAATCCCGGGACACACCCTAGGGCCGAGCAGTACTTC.

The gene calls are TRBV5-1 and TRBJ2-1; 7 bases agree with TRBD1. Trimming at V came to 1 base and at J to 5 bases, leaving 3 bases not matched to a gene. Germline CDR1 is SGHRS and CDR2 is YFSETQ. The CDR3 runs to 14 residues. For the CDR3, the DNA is TGCGCCAGCAGCTTGATGGGGACAGACAATGAGCAGTTCTTC. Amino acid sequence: CASSLMGTDNEQFF.

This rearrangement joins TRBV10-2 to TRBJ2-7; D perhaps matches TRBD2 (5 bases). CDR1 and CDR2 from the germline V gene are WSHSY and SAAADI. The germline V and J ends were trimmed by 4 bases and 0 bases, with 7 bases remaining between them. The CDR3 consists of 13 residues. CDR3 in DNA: TGCGCCAGCAGTGGTGACTACTCCTACGAGCAGTACTTC. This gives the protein CASSGDYSYEQYF.

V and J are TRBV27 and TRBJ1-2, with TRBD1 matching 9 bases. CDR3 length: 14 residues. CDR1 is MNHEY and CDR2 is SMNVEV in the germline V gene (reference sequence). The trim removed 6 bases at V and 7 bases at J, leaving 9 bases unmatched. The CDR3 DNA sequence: TGTGCCAGCAGCGTACAGGGGGCGCGGGGTGGCTACACCTTC. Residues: CASSVQGARGGYTF.

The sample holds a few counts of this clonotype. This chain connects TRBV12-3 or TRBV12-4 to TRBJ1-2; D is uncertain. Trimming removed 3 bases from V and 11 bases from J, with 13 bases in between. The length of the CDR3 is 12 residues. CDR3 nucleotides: TGTGCCAGCAGTTTCAAAAGGGTGGGATACACCTTC. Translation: CASSFKRVGYTF.

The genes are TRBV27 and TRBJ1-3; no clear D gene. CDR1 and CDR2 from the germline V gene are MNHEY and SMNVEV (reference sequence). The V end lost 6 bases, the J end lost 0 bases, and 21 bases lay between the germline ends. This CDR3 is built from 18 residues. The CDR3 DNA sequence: TGTGCCAGCAGCTCTTTCCTCGGCGGCACCTCCTCTGGAAACACCATATATTTT. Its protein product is CASSSFLGGTSSGNTIYF.

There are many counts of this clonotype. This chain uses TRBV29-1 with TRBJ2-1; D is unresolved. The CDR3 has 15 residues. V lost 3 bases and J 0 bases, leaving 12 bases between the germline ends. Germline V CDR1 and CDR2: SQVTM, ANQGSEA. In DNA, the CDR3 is TGCAGCGTTGACTCTGGGCAAAGCTCCTACAATGAGCAGTTCTTC. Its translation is CSVDSGQSSYNEQFF.

CDR3 nucleotides: TGTGCTAGTGGTTTCTTGATCGGAGAAGCAACTAATGAAAAACTGTTTTTT. Translation: CASGFLIGEATNEKLFF. The rearrangement joins TRBV12-5 to TRBJ1-4, with no clear D. Between the trimmed V and J ends, which lost 3 bases and 0 bases, there was a span of 14 bases. CDR1 and CDR2 from the germline V gene are LGHNT and FRNRAP. This CDR3 contains 17 residues.

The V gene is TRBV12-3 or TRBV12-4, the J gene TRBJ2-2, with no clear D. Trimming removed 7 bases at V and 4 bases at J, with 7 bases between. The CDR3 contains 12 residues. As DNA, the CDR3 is TGTGCCAGCATAAGGTCCACCGGGGAGCTGTTTTTT. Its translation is CASIRSTGELFF.

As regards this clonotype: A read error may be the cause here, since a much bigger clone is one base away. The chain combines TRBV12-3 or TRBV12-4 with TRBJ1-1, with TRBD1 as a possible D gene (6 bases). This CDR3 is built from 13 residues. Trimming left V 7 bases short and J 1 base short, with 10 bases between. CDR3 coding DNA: TGTGCCAGCAAGGGGGGAGGGAACACTGAAGCTTTCTTT. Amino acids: CASKGGGNTEAFF.

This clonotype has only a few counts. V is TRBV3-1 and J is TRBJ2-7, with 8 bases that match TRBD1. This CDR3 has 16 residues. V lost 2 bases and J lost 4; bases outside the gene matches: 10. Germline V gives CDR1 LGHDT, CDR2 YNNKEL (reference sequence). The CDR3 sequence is CASSQHPGTGLYEQYF. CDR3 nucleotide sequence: TGTGCCAGCAGCCAACATCCCGGGACAGGACTATACGAGCAGTACTTC.

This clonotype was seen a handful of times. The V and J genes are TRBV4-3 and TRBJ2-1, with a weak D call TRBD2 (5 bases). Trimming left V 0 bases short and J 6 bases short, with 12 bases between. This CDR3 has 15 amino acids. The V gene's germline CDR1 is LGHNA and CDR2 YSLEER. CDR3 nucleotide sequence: TGCGCCAGCAGCCAAGATATCCTAGCCAGCAATGAGCAGTTCTTC. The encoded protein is CASSQDILASNEQFF.

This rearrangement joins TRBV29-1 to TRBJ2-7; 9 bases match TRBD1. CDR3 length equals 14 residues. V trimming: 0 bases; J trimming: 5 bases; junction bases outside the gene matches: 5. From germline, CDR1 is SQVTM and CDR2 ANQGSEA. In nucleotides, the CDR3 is TGCAGCGTTGAAGAGGGGACAGGGTCGGACGAGCAGTACTTC. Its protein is CSVEEGTGSDEQYF.

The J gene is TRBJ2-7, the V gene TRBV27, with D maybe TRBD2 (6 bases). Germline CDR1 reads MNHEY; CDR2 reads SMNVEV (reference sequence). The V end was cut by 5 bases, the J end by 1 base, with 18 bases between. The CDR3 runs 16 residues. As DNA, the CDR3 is TGTGCCAGCAGTCCCCTCGTCGGGGGTAGGTCCTACGAGCAGTACGTC. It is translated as CASSPLVGGRSYEQYV.

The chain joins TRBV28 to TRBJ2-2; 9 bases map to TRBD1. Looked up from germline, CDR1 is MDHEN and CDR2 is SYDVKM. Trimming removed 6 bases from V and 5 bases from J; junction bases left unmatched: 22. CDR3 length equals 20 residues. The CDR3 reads CASSSTFLAPGQGWTGELFF. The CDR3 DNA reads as TGTGCCAGCAGCTCCACCTTCCTGGCCCCGGGACAGGGTTGGACCGGGGAGCTGTTTTTT.

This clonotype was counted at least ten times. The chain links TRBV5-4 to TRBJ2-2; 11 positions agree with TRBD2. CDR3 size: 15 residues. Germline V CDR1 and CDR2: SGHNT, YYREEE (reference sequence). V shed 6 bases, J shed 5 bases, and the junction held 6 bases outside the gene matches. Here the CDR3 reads CASKVTSGGTGELFF. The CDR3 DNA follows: TGTGCCAGCAAAGTCACTAGCGGGGGAACCGGGGAGCTGTTTTTT.

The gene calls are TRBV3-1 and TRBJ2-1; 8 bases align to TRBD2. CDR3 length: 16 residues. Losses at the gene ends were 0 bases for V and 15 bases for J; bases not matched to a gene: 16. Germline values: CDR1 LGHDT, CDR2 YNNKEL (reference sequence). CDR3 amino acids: CASSQDRVEAGAFAFF. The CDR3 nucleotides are TGTGCCAGCAGCCAAGATCGGGTGGAAGCGGGGGCTTTCGCGTTCTTC.

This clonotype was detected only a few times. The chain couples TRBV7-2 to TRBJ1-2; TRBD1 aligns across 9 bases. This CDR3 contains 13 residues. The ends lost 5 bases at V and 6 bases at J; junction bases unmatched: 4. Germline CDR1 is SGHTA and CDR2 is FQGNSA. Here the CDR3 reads CASSEGQGNGYTF. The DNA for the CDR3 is TGTGCCAGCAGCGAGGGACAGGGAAATGGCTACACCTTC. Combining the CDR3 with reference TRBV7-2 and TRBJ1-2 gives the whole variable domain GAGVSQSPSNKVTEKGKDVELRCDPISGHTALYWYRQSLGQGLEFLIYFQGNSAPDKSGLPSDRFSAERTGGSVSTLTIQRTQQEDSAVYLCASSEGQGNGYTFGSGTRLTVV.

This CDR3 is CASSAGTGYNEQFF. In DNA form, the CDR3 reads TGTGCCAGCAGTGCCGGGACAGGGTACAATGAGCAGTTCTTC. The J gene is TRBJ2-1, the V gene TRBV6-4; 9 nucleotides match TRBD1. Germline V CDR1 and CDR2: MRHNA, SNTAGT. The length of the CDR3 is 14 residues. V lost 4 bases, J lost 4 bases, and 2 bases stayed unmatched.

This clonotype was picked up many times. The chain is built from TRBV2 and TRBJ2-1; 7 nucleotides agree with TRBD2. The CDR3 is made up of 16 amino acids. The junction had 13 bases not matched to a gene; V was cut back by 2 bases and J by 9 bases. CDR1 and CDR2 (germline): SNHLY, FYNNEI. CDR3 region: CASSEWAGVLVGEQFF. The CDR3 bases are TGTGCCAGCAGTGAATGGGCGGGGGTCCTGGTTGGTGAGCAGTTCTTC.